This entry features one TCR beta chain sequence. The sort gate was single viable CD3+CD4+CD8-CD45RO+ cells for memory CD4+ T cells. With V trimmed by 5 bases and J by 1 base, 9 bases remained unmatched. CDR1 and CDR2 from the germline V gene are SGHTA and FQGNSA. CDR3 length: 18 amino acids. The data originate from a study of memory CD4+ T cells and cytomegalovirus serostatus. Method: immunoSEQ multiplex PCR; TCRdb's copy keeps in-frame clones and lacks some. This sample has about 82,000 clones, with approximately 80% found just once. This TCR derives from an adult in good health and CMV-seronegative. Specimen: memory CD4+ T cells from blood. The gene calls are TRBV7-2 and TRBJ2-6; the match to TRBD1 covers 9 bases. CDR3 protein: CASSLQTGGLSGANVLTF. The CDR3 DNA reads TGTGCCAGCAGCCTCCAAACAGGGGGCTTATCTGGGGCCAACGTCCTGACTTTC. Combining the CDR3 with reference TRBV7-2 and TRBJ2-6 gives the whole variable domain GAGVSQSPSNKVTEKGKDVELRCDPISGHTALYWYRQSLGQGLEFLIYFQGNSAPDKSGLPSDRFSAERTGGSVSTLTIQRTQQEDSAVYLCASSLQTGGLSGANVLTFGAGSRLTVL.